The 2 T cell receptor beta chains below come from one sample, sequenced in a study of T cells and Merkel cell carcinoma outcomes. Produced via immunoSEQ multiplex PCR; TCRdb's table is partial and in-frame only. The table lists 11,000 to 15,000 clones, more than 90% of them singletons. The sequencing input was tumor tissue from Merkel cell carcinoma. The origin of the receptors is a human donor with Merkel cell carcinoma.

V is TRBV5-1 and J is TRBJ1-1; D unresolved. The CDR3 has 13 residues. V lost 0 bases to trimming and J lost 3 bases, with 6 bases between them. Germline V gene data show CDR1 as SGHRS and CDR2 as YFSETQ. CDR3 sequence reads: CASSLDTYTEAFF. The DNA for the CDR3 is TGCGCCAGCAGCTTGGACACCTACACTGAAGCTTTCTTT.

The chain combines TRBV4-1 with TRBJ1-4; D unresolved. The V and J ends lost 2 bases and 8 bases respectively, with 6 bases between them. The CDR3 covers 12 residues. Germline V gene sequence: CDR1 MGHRA, CDR2 YSYEKL. The CDR3 is CASSQPYEKLFF. Written as DNA, the CDR3 is TGCGCCAGCAGCCAACCATACGAAAAACTGTTTTTT.